This T cell receptor beta chain was documented in a study of human T cells and chemical hapten exposure. Across the study: How much TCR each sample yielded varied, mostly because pooled library volumes differed slightly. Study findings and constraints: No alteration of TCRs above 1 in 1000 frequency was seen with DPC sensitization.

CDR3 length equals 14 residues. The germline CDR1 and CDR2 sequences are SEHNR and FQNEAQ (reference sequence). Deletions cut 4 bases from V and 10 bases from J, with 14 bases between. What the library attached to individual cDNA molecules were unique molecular identifiers. TCRdb redid the calling of the RACE reads with MiXCR, one entry per CDR3 protein. The sample gives about 130,000 distinct CDR3 sequences, roughly 9% of which show up once; roughly 2% is in the top ten. Time point described: healthy volunteer bleed at 2 weeks. Total RNA was extracted from unfractionated whole blood. This clonotype appeared a few times. Its specificity is unknown.

The genes are TRBV7-9 and TRBJ1-6; no clear D. The TCR comes from a male donor in good health. Some clones in this sample may be carry-over from other donors' samples. The sample comprised whole blood. The CDR3 bases are TGTGCCAGCAGCTCCACCTGGTTTAGGTCACCCCTCCACTTT. The encoded protein is CASSSTWFRSPLHF.